This T cell receptor (beta chain) is drawn from a study of response to subunit inactivated influenza vaccine. Study results and caveats: Authors suggested that a seasonal influenza vaccination recruits few new T cells each time.

This clonotype has only a few counts. What it binds is not known. Germline V gene sequence: CDR1 SGHRS, CDR2 YFSETQ. This CDR3 has 14 amino acids. Trimming removed 2 bases from V and 1 base from J, with 9 bases in between. One entry per CDR3 protein, called by TCRdb with MiXCR from the RT-PCR reads. The top ten hold roughly 10% of the sample, which has over 750,000 distinct CDR3 sequences, 20% to 25% seen once. The receptor was isolated from a man aged 50-60 years who received an inactivated influenza vaccine. Material: PBMCs from blood, obtained more than 4 days after vaccination. The rearrangement joins TRBV5-1 to TRBJ2-5, with a possible D match to TRBD2 (6 bases). As DNA, the CDR3 is TGCGCCAGCAGCTTTCGCGGGATCCAAGAGACCCAGTACTTC. This sequence encodes CASSFRGIQETQYF.